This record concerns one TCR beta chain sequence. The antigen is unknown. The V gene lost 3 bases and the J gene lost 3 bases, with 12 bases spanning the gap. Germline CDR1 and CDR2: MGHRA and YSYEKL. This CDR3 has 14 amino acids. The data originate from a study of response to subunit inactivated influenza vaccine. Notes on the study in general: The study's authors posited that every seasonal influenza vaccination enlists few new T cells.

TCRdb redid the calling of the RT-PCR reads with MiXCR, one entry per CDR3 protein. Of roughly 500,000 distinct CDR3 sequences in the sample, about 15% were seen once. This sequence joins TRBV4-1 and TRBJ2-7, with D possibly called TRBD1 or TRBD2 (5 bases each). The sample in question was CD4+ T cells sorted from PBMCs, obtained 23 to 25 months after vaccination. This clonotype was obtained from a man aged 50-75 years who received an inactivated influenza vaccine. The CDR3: CASSQRLGDYEQYF. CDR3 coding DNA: TGCGCCAGCAGCCAGAGGCTGGGGGACTACGAGCAGTACTTC.